These T cell receptor beta chains were read from a single sample in a study of cytomegalovirus exposure and HLA in healthy donors. Only in-frame clones appear in the TCRdb table, and some are missing; sequencing was by immunoSEQ multiplex PCR. The sample has around 200,000 clones, 81% seen once. The specimen sequenced was PBMCs. These receptor sequences come from a man aged 45-60 years in good health and CMV-seronegative. CDR3s include the opening cysteine and the closing phenylalanine or tryptophan. The order of the fields is D gene, clone size, J gene, V gene, CDR3 DNA, CDR3 protein. D genes are given only for firm matches. The size of a clone is reported for some rows only, either as once, few or many, or as a class for expanded clones.

TRBD1,.,TRBJ1-2,TRBV7-9,TGTGCCAGCAGCCGGGACAGGGATAGAGGCTACACCTTC,CASSRDRDRGYTF
TRBD1,.,TRBJ2-6,TRBV30,TGTGCCTGGAGTGGGACAGGGACCCTCTCTGGGGCCAACGTCCTGACTTTC,CAWSGTGTLSGANVLTF
TRBD2,.,TRBJ2-1,TRBV5-1,TGCGCCAGCAGCTTGGTAGCGGGGGCCTACAATGAGCAGTTCTTC,CASSLVAGAYNEQFF
TRBD1,.,TRBJ1-2,TRBV27,TGTGCCAGCAGTCCCGGGACAGGGCGGGACGGCTACACCTTC,CASSPGTGRDGYTF
.,.,TRBJ2-7,TRBV27,TGTGCCAGCAGTCCCCGGACATTTTACGAGCAGTACTTC,CASSPRTFYEQYF
.,.,TRBJ2-7,TRBV7-2,TGTGCCAGCAGCTTAGGGGCCAGCTACGAGCAGTACTTC,CASSLGASYEQYF
.,once,TRBJ2-6,TRBV5-4,TGTGCCAGCAGCTTGGGGGGGAGGAACTCTGGGGCCAACGTCCTGACTTTC,CASSLGGRNSGANVLTF
TRBD1,few,TRBJ2-7,TRBV27,TGTGCCAGCAGTCCAGGGGGATACGAGCAGTACTTC,CASSPGGYEQYF
TRBD2,.,TRBJ2-5,TRBV11-2,TGTGCCAGCAGCTTAACTAGCGTGAAAGAGACCCAGTACTTC,CASSLTSVKETQYF
.,.,TRBJ1-6,TRBV11-2,TGTGCCAGCAGCTTAGATCTCCGCGCGGGAGGACGGAGATCACCCCTCCACTTT,CASSLDLRAGGRRSPLHF
TRBD2,.,TRBJ2-3,TRBV2,TGTGCCAGCAGTGGGACTAGCGGGGGCACAGATACGCAGTATTTT,CASSGTSGGTDTQYF
TRBD2,.,TRBJ2-7,TRBV19,TGTGCCACTTTGGGGCTAGCGGGAGACGAGCAGTACTTC,CATLGLAGDEQYF
.,.,TRBJ1-6,TRBV7-9,TGTGCCAGCAGCTGGGAGGGTAATTCACCCCTCCACTTT,CASSWEGNSPLHF
.,.,TRBJ2-4,TRBV4-3,TGCGCCAGCAGCCAAGCCCGGGGAGGTCGGAACATTCAGTACTTC,CASSQARGGRNIQYF
.,.,TRBJ2-7,TRBV29-1,TGCAGCGCCATGGGTGGGGGGAGCTCCTACGAGCAGTACTTC,CSAMGGGSSYEQYF
TRBD1,.,TRBJ2-5,TRBV5-1,TGCGCCAGCAGCCAAGGACAGGTCGACCAAGAGACCCAGTACTTC,CASSQGQVDQETQYF
.,.,TRBJ2-3,TRBV5-1,TGCGCCAGCAGCTTGGACGGGAGCACAGATACGCAGTATTTT,CASSLDGSTDTQYF
.,.,TRBJ1-2,TRBV20-1,TGCAGTGCTAGGCGGCTCAAGGGCTACACCTTC,CSARRLKGYTF
.,.,TRBJ2-7,TRBV7-8,TGTGCCAGCAGCTTAGAAAGCTTCCATTCACAGTACTTC,CASSLESFHSQYF
.,.,TRBJ1-2,TRBV29-1,TGCAGCGTTGAAAATCTGGGCCAGAATGGCTACACCTTC,CSVENLGQNGYTF
.,.,TRBJ2-3,TRBV5-1,TGCGCCAGCAGCTTGGGCGGATCTAGCACAGATACGCAGTATTTT,CASSLGGSSTDTQYF
.,.,TRBJ1-2,TRBV7-9,TGTGCCAGCAGCTTCTCAGGGCGGATCTCTGGCTACACCTTC,CASSFSGRISGYTF
TRBD1,.,TRBJ2-7,TRBV12-5,TGTGCTAGTGCCGGGACAGGGGCCTACGAGCAGTACTTC,CASAGTGAYEQYF
TRBD1,.,TRBJ1-1,TRBV19,TGTGCCAGTAGTCAGGGGGCGGTCTTCACTGAAGCTTTCTTT,CASSQGAVFTEAFF
.,.,TRBJ2-1,TRBV7-2,TGTGCCAGCAGCTTAGCCTGGGCCTCGGGGAATGAGCAGTTCTTC,CASSLAWASGNEQFF
TRBD2,.,TRBJ2-2,TRBV7-9,TGTGCCAGCACCACGGGGGAGGGCGGGGAGCTGTTTTTT,CASTTGEGGELFF
.,.,TRBJ1-2,TRBV5-1,TGCGCCAGCAGCCTAGCGGGCTACACCTTC,CASSLAGYTF
.,.,TRBJ1-1,TRBV23-1,TGCGCCAGCAGTCAATCCAGGGAGGGTCACACTGAAGCTTTCTTT,CASSQSREGHTEAFF
.,.,TRBJ1-2,TRBV6-4,TGTGCCAGCAGTGACCCGGCCAGGGCTGGCTACACCTTC,CASSDPARAGYTF
.,.,TRBJ2-2,TRBV6-1,TGTGCCAGCAGTAGAGACAGGACCGGGGAGCTGTTTTTT,CASSRDRTGELFF
TRBD2,.,TRBJ2-7,TRBV30,TGTGCCTGGAGTGTAACTAGCGGGACCTACGAGCAGTACTTC,CAWSVTSGTYEQYF
.,.,TRBJ2-7,TRBV14,TGTGCCAGCAGCTCGGTGCACTACGAGCAGTACTTC,CASSSVHYEQYF
.,.,TRBJ1-1,TRBV19,TGTGCCAGTAGTCAAGGGAGGGGGAACGGGCTGAACACTGAAGCTTTCTTT,CASSQGRGNGLNTEAFF
TRBD1,.,TRBJ1-1,TRBV18,TGTGCCAGCTCACCAACGACAGGGAGAGGCACTGAAGCTTTCTTT,CASSPTTGRGTEAFF
TRBD1,many,TRBJ2-7,TRBV19,TGTGCCAGTAGACCGCCGGGACAGAGGGCCGACGAGCAGTACTTC,CASRPPGQRADEQYF
TRBD2,.,TRBJ2-1,TRBV19,TGTGCCAGTAGCAAAGAGTCTAGCGGTGAGCAGTTCTTC,CASSKESSGEQFF
TRBD1,few,TRBJ1-5,TRBV6-6,TGTGCCAGCAGCGGATACAGGGGTCTCTTCAATCAGCCCCAGCATTTT,CASSGYRGLFNQPQHF
.,once,TRBJ1-2,TRBV25-1,TGTGCCAGCAGTGACAGTACCCATAACTATGGCTACACCTTC,CASSDSTHNYGYTF
.,.,TRBJ1-5,TRBV6-5,TGTGCCAGCAGTTCACCGGGACTCAATCAGCCCCAGCATTTT,CASSSPGLNQPQHF
TRBD1,.,TRBJ1-1,TRBV19,TGTGCCACTATCGACCGGACAGGGCCCACTGAAGCTTTCTTT,CATIDRTGPTEAFF
TRBD1,.,TRBJ1-1,TRBV29-1,TGCAGCGTTTACAGGGGTACTGAAGCTTTCTTT,CSVYRGTEAFF
TRBD1,.,TRBJ1-1,TRBV9,TGTGCCAGCAGACAGGGGTCGAACACTGAAGCTTTCTTT,CASRQGSNTEAFF
TRBD1,.,TRBJ2-2,TRBV9,TGTGCCAGCATCCACACCGGGACAGGGGGCGCTGGGGTCACCGGGGAGCTGTTTTTT,CASIHTGTGGAGVTGELFF
.,.,TRBJ2-7,TRBV6-6,TGTGCCAGCAGCTTGTTGACAGGCACCGAGCAGTACTTC,CASSLLTGTEQYF
TRBD1,.,TRBJ2-5,TRBV18,TGTGCCAGCTCACTACAGGGGGCAGGCGAGACCCAGTACTTC,CASSLQGAGETQYF
.,.,TRBJ2-7,TRBV2,TGTGCCAGCAGTGTACAGGGATCCTCCGAGCAGTACTTC,CASSVQGSSEQYF
.,.,TRBJ1-3,TRBV7-4,TGTGCCAGCAGCTTCAACTCTGGAAACACCATATATTTT,CASSFNSGNTIYF
TRBD1,few,TRBJ1-4,TRBV28,TGTGCCAGCAGCTCGGGACAGCCTGGTGAAAAACTGTTTTTT,CASSSGQPGEKLFF
.,.,TRBJ1-2,TRBV5-4,TGTGCCAGCAGCTTGGGGAGCGGGGGATCTGGCTACACCTTC,CASSLGSGGSGYTF
TRBD1,once,TRBJ2-5,TRBV20-1,TGCAGTGCTCGACAGGGCGAGACCCAGTACTTC,CSARQGETQYF
TRBD1,.,TRBJ2-2,TRBV5-1,TGCGCCAGCGCCGGACAGGGAGCGGGCACCGGGGAGCTGTTTTTT,CASAGQGAGTGELFF
.,.,TRBJ2-2,TRBV6-5,TGTGCCAGCAGGAGCCCGGGGGCGAACACCGGGGAGCTGTTTTTT,CASRSPGANTGELFF
.,.,TRBJ1-5,TRBV5-6,TGTGCCAGCAGCTTGGCCCAGGGCAGGCCGAGCAATCAGCCCCAGCATTTT,CASSLAQGRPSNQPQHF
.,.,TRBJ1-4,TRBV6-5,TGTGCCAGCAGCCAGATACAGGCCCCTTCGGAAAAACTGTTTTTT,CASSQIQAPSEKLFF
TRBD2,.,TRBJ2-7,TRBV27,TGTGCCAGCAGTTCTCCGGGACTAGCGGGGGGGAGCCTCGAGCAGTACTTC,CASSSPGLAGGSLEQYF
.,.,TRBJ2-5,TRBV10-2,TGCGCCAGCAGTGGAGGAGGGGTTTTGGAGCAAGAGACCCAGTACTTC,CASSGGGVLEQETQYF
.,.,TRBJ1-1,TRBV30,TGTGCCTGGAGTGTGGGCTATCTGAACACTGAAGCTTTCTTT,CAWSVGYLNTEAFF
TRBD2,.,TRBJ2-7,TRBV19,TGTGCCAGTAGTCCCCCAACAACAGTAGCGGGGTCCTACGAGCAGTACTTC,CASSPPTTVAGSYEQYF
.,.,TRBJ2-3,TRBV5-1,TGCGCCAGCAGCTTGTCGGGGTTGGATACGCAGTATTTT,CASSLSGLDTQYF
.,.,TRBJ1-1,TRBV7-9,.,CASSFGQGGNTEAFF